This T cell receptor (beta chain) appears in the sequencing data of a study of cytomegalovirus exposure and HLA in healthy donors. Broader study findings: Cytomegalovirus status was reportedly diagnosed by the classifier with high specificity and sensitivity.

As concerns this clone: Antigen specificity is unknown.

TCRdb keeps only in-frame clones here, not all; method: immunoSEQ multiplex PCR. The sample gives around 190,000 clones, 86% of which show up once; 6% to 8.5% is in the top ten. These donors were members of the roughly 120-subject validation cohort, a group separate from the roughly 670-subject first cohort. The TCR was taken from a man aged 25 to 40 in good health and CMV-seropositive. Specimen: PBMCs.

CDR3 nucleotides: TGCGCCAGCAGCTTGGCCTTGGGGGAAGAGACCCAGTACTTC. Its protein product is CASSLALGEETQYF. The chain recombines TRBV5-1 with TRBJ2-5; perhaps D is TRBD1 or TRBD2 (5 bases each). V dropped 0 bases and J dropped 3 bases, with 9 bases sitting between them. The CDR3 has 14 residues. The V gene's germline CDR1 is SGHRS and CDR2 YFSETQ.